Below, 23 T cell receptor beta chains from the same sample are listed, as sequenced in a study of blood T cell repertoires in COVID-19. This table comes from immunoSEQ multiplex PCR, and its TCRdb copy is limited to in-frame clones, with some not included. This sample carries roughly 230,000 clones, 83% of them seen once, and the ten largest clones take less than 8%. Material for sequencing was peripheral blood. The receptors come from a woman in her forties or fifties with acute or convalescent COVID-19.

This rearrangement joins TRBV27 to TRBJ1-1; tentatively, D is TRBD1 (5 bases). Germline V CDR1 and CDR2: MNHEY, SMNVEV (reference sequence). This CDR3 region has 13 residues. Trimming removed 3 bases from V and 3 bases from J, with 8 bases in between. The DNA for the CDR3 is TGTGCCAGCAGTTTGGGCAGGGACACTGAAGCTTTCTTT. Its translation is CASSLGRDTEAFF.

The CDR3 loop reads CASSAFPGQGGGYTF. The CDR3, as DNA: TGCGCCAGCAGCGCGTTCCCGGGACAGGGAGGTGGCTACACCTTC. This chain connects TRBV5-1 to TRBJ1-2; 9 bases align to TRBD1. J gave up 7 bases and V 4 bases, and 11 bases lay outside the gene matches. CDR1 is SGHRS and CDR2 is YFSETQ in the germline V gene. The CDR3 is 15 residues long.

CDR3 in DNA: TGTGCCAGCAGCTTGTATAGTTCGAGCTCCTACAATGAGCAGTTCTTC. Protein: CASSLYSSSSYNEQFF. This chain uses TRBV5-4 with TRBJ2-1; no clear D. Trimming pared 1 base from V and 0 bases from J, leaving 11 bases between. The CDR3 consists of 16 residues. Germline V CDR1 and CDR2: SGHNT, YYREEE (reference sequence).

V gene TRBV28 combines with J gene TRBJ2-3, with 7 bases aligning to TRBD2. V gave up 6 bases and J gave up 2 bases; unmatched junction bases: 17. Germline lookup yields CDR1 MDHEN and CDR2 SYDVKM. The CDR3 has 18 amino acids. The CDR3 loop is CASRAPGGRGGPTDTQYF. CDR3 sequence (DNA): TGTGCCAGCAGAGCCCCCGGGGGGAGGGGAGGGCCCACAGATACGCAGTATTTT.

The chain couples TRBV5-1 to TRBJ2-2, with 8 bases identical to TRBD1. CDR3 size: 17 residues. Trimming at V came to 0 bases and at J to 5 bases, leaving 9 bases not matched to a gene. Germline V CDR1 and CDR2: SGHRS, YFSETQ. The CDR3, as DNA: TGCGCCAGCAGCTTGGATGTGAGGACAGGGTTGACCGGGGAGCTGTTTTTT. It specifies CASSLDVRTGLTGELFF. Combining the CDR3 with reference TRBV5-1 and TRBJ2-2 gives the whole variable domain KAGVTQTPRYLIKTRGQQVTLSCSPISGHRSVSWYQQTPGQGLQFLFEYFSETQRNKGNFPGRFSGRQFSNSRSEMNVSTLELGDSALYLCASSLDVRTGLTGELFFGEGSRLTVL.

V and J are TRBV3-1 (or the pseudogene TRBV3-2) and TRBJ2-7; 7 nucleotides line up with TRBD2. The CDR3 runs to 15 residues. Germline lookup yields CDR1 LGHDT and CDR2 YNNKEL (reference sequence). Losses at the gene ends were 3 bases for V and 3 bases for J; bases not matched to a gene: 8. CDR3 in DNA: TGTGCCAGCAGCCATTACGGGAGGAAGAACTACGAGCAGTACTTC. It codes for CASSHYGRKNYEQYF.

The rearrangement joins TRBV5-5 to TRBJ2-2, with 10 positions matching TRBD1. The CDR3 extends over 16 amino acids. Per germline, CDR1 SGHKS and CDR2 YYEKEE (reference sequence). V trimming: 0 bases; J trimming: 2 bases; junction bases outside the gene matches: 1. As DNA, the CDR3 is TGTGCCAGCAGCTTGGGACAGGGGGCCAACACCGGGGAGCTGTTTTTT. Translating gives CASSLGQGANTGELFF.

Here the CDR3 reads CASSSARTGNTEAFF. The CDR3 DNA reads TGTGCCAGCAGCTCCGCCAGGACGGGAAACACTGAAGCTTTCTTT. The rearrangement uses TRBV7-2 and TRBJ1-1; no clear D gene. Germline CDR1 is SGHTA and CDR2 is FQGNSA. There are 15 residues in the CDR3. V lost 4 bases and J lost 2, with 14 bases in between.

The V gene is TRBV7-8, the J gene TRBJ1-4; D is uncertain. V was clipped by 5 bases and J by 5 bases, with 6 bases between them. This CDR3 has 12 residues. CDR1 and CDR2 from the germline V gene are SGHVS and FQNEAQ. In DNA form, the CDR3 reads TGTGCCAGCAGCCGACCGAATGAAAAACTGTTTTTT. This sequence encodes CASSRPNEKLFF.

This rearrangement joins TRBV19 to TRBJ1-2; possibly TRBD1 for D (6 bases). Trimming stripped 9 bases from V and 8 bases from J, with 22 bases between. Germline V gives CDR1 LNHDA, CDR2 SQIVND (reference sequence). The CDR3 spans 14 residues. The CDR3 nucleotides read TGTGCCAGCACATTTGGGCAGGGGATGGGCGGCTACACCTTC. Translation gives CASTFGQGMGGYTF.

The V gene is TRBV5-4, the J gene TRBJ2-7, with 9 bases that match TRBD2. CDR1 and CDR2 (germline): SGHNT, YYREEE (reference sequence). With 0 bases clipped from V and 2 bases from J, the junction kept 3 bases outside the gene matches. The CDR3 has 15 residues. In DNA form, the CDR3 reads TGTGCCAGCAGCTTGGCGCTAGCGGGAACCTACGAGCAGTACTTC. The encoded protein is CASSLALAGTYEQYF.

V gene TRBV11-2 combines with J gene TRBJ2-6, with D tentatively TRBD1 (5 bases). The CDR3 totals 16 residues. The V and J ends lost 5 bases and 1 base respectively, with 12 bases between them. Germline lookup yields CDR1 SGHAT and CDR2 FQNNGV. The chain's CDR3 is CASSRIGQSGANVLTF. The CDR3 coding sequence is TGTGCCAGCAGCCGAATTGGACAATCTGGGGCCAACGTCCTGACTTTC. Complete variable domain (other parts from reference TRBV11-2 and TRBJ2-6): EAGVAQSPRYKIIEKRQSVAFWCNPISGHATLYWYQQILGQGPKLLIQFQNNGVVDDSQLPKDRFSAERLKGVDSTLKIQPAKLEDSAVYLCASSRIGQSGANVLTFGAGSRLTVL.

The J gene is TRBJ1-6, the V gene TRBV3-1 (or the pseudogene TRBV3-2); the D is unclear. This CDR3 contains 15 residues. Trimming pared 1 base from V and 10 bases from J, leaving 14 bases between. Per germline, CDR1 LGHDT and CDR2 YNNKEL (reference sequence). CDR3 in DNA: TGTGCCAGCAGCCAAGGAATATGGGGAGGCTCACCCCTCCACTTT. As protein: CASSQGIWGGSPLHF.

J is TRBJ2-2 and V is TRBV3-1 (or the pseudogene TRBV3-2); D unclear. The CDR3 spans 13 residues. Trimming pared 5 bases from V and 2 bases from J, leaving 6 bases between. Germline V gene sequence: CDR1 LGHDT, CDR2 YNNKEL (reference sequence). The CDR3 loop is CASSSPNTGELFF. The DNA for the CDR3 is TGTGCCAGCAGCTCCCCAAACACCGGGGAGCTGTTTTTT.

This clone appeared a single time. The V call is TRBV16, the J call TRBJ2-2; 9 positions agree with TRBD1. The V gene's germline CDR1 is KGHSY and CDR2 FQNENV. The CDR3 runs to 17 residues. V was clipped by 0 bases and J by 3 bases; unmatched bases: 5. As DNA, the CDR3 is TGTGCCAGCAGCCAATCCGGGACAGGGTTCGACACCGGGGAGCTGTTTTTT. Translation: CASSQSGTGFDTGELFF.

This clone was found a few times. The sample has other DNA sequences that encode this CDR3 too. The chain links TRBV28 to TRBJ2-3, with a possible D match to TRBD1 (6 bases). Germline CDR1 reads MDHEN; CDR2 reads SYDVKM. The CDR3 extends over 13 amino acids. V was cut by 5 bases and J by 1 base, with 7 bases left in between. CDR3 protein: CASSPGGTDTQYF. The CDR3 DNA follows: TGTGCCAGCAGTCCAGGGGGCACAGATACGCAGTATTTT.

This chain links TRBV5-4 with TRBJ2-1; the D is unclear. Trimming took 0 bases from V and 5 from J, leaving 12 bases between them. CDR3 length: 15 amino acids. CDR1 SGHNT and CDR2 YYREEE come from the germline V gene (reference sequence). The CDR3 DNA reads as TGTGCCAGCAGCTTGGTTTTGGTCGACAACAATGAGCAGTTCTTC. It specifies CASSLVLVDNNEQFF.

This chain connects TRBV5-4 to TRBJ1-5, with a tentative D call TRBD1 (5 bases). Germline values: CDR1 SGHNT, CDR2 YYREEE (reference sequence). V lost 0 bases to trimming and J lost 4 bases, with 8 bases between them. The CDR3 extends over 14 amino acids. The CDR3 protein is CASSLEGKNQPQHF. The CDR3 nucleotides read TGTGCCAGCAGCTTGGAGGGGAAAAATCAGCCCCAGCATTTT.

The V gene is TRBV6-1, the J gene TRBJ2-7, with 8 bases lining up with TRBD1. The germline CDR1 and CDR2 sequences are MNHNS and SASEGT. This CDR3 is 17 amino acids long. With V trimmed by 1 base and J by 5 bases, 13 bases remained unmatched. CDR3 region: CASSEGIFGQGIDEQYF. Here the CDR3 DNA reads TGTGCCAGCAGTGAAGGTATATTCGGACAGGGTATCGACGAGCAGTACTTC.

The rearrangement uses TRBV5-4 and TRBJ2-2; TRBD2 agrees at 9 bases. The CDR3 loop spans 14 amino acids. Unmatched junction bases numbered 8, after V lost 7 bases and J lost 7 bases. CDR1 and CDR2 (germline): SGHNT, YYREEE (reference sequence). Here the CDR3 DNA reads TGTGCCAGCTTCCTGCGGGGGGGCGGCGGGGAGCTGTTTTTT. This gives the protein CASFLRGGGGELFF.

The J gene is TRBJ2-6, the V gene TRBV10-3; 13 nucleotides match TRBD2. The germline CDR1 and CDR2 sequences are ENHRY and SYGVKD. This CDR3 has 17 residues. V gave up 4 bases and J gave up 4 bases; unmatched junction bases: 4. The chain's CDR3 is CAISVTSGGQGANVLTF. As DNA, the CDR3 is TGTGCCATCAGTGTGACTAGCGGGGGGCAGGGGGCCAACGTCCTGACTTTC.

The chain combines TRBV7-2 with TRBJ2-6; 7 positions agree with TRBD1. V lost 2 bases to trimming and J lost 0 bases; unmatched junction nucleotides: 7. Germline V gene lookup returns CDR1 SGHTA and CDR2 FQGNSA. The CDR3 has 18 residues. The CDR3 region is CASSLRGGSPSGANVLTF. The CDR3 region has the DNA TGTGCCAGCAGCTTAAGAGGGGGCAGCCCCTCTGGGGCCAACGTCCTGACTTTC.

The chain links TRBV7-9 to TRBJ2-3, with TRBD2 matching over 10 bases. The V gene end was trimmed by 1 base and the J gene end by 3 bases; junction bases not matched to a gene: 1. Germline V gene sequence: CDR1 SEHNR, CDR2 FQNEAQ (reference sequence). The CDR3 length is 15 residues. The CDR3 coding sequence is TGTGCCAGCAGCTTAGTTAGCGGGAGGACAGATACGCAGTATTTT. This codes for CASSLVSGRTDTQYF.